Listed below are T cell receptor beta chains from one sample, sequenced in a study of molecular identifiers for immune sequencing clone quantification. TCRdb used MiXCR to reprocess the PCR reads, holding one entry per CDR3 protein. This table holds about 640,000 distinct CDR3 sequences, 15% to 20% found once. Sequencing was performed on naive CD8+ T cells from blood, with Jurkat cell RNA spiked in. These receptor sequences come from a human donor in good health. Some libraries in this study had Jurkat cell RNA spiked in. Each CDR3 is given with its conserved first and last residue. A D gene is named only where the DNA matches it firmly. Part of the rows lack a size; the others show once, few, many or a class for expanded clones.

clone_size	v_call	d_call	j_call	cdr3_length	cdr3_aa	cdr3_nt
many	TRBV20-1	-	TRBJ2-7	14	CSALDEGSSYEQYF	TGCAGTGCTTTGGACGAGGGTAGCTCCTACGAGCAGTACTTC
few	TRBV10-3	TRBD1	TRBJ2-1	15	CAISETGASYNEQFF	TGTGCCATCAGTGAGACAGGGGCCTCATACAATGAGCAGTTCTTC
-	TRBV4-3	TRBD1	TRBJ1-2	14	CAGSRDRVNYGYTF	TGCGCCGGCAGCCGGGACAGGGTCAACTATGGCTACACCTTC
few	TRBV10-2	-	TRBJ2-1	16	CASSESSESSYNEQFF	TGCGCCAGCAGTGAGTCGAGCGAAAGCTCCTACAATGAGCAGTTCTTC
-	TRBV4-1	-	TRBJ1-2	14	CASSPEYSNYGYTF	TGCGCCAGCAGCCCGGAATACTCTAACTATGGCTACACCTTC
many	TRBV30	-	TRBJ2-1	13	CAWSRVSHNEQFF	TGTGCCTGGAGTCGTGTTAGCCACAATGAGCAGTTCTTC
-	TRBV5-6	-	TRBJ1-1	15	CASSTSAEMNTEAFF	TGTGCCAGCAGTACCTCGGCCGAAATGAACACTGAAGCTTTCTTT
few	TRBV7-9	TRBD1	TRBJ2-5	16	CASSPRDREGAETQYF	TGTGCCAGCAGCCCCCGGGACAGGGAAGGGGCCGAGACCCAGTACTTC
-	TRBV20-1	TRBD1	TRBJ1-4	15	CSARDGAGTGEKLFF	TGCAGTGCTAGAGATGGGGCCGGGACAGGGGAAAAACTGTTTTTT
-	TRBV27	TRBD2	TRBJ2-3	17	CASSLSGGRAPLDTQYF	TGTGCCAGCAGTTTATCGGGCGGGAGGGCCCCATTAGATACGCAGTATTTT
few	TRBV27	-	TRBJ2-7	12	CASRTGLSEQYF	TGTGCCAGCAGAACAGGGCTTTCCGAGCAGTACTTC
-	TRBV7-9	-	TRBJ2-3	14	CASSTGTNTDTQYF	TGTGCCAGCAGCACGGGGACGAACACAGATACGCAGTATTTT
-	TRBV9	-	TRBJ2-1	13	CASSVGVANEQFF	TGTGCCAGCAGCGTAGGCGTAGCCAATGAGCAGTTCTTC
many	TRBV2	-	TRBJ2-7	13	CASYFTDSYEQYF	TGTGCCAGCTATTTCACAGACTCCTACGAGCAGTACTTC
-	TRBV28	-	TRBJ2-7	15	CASSLRGIESYEQYF	TGTGCCAGCAGTCTCAGGGGAATTGAGTCCTACGAGCAGTACTTC
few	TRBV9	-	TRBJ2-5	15	CASSVVEGWLETQYF	TGTGCCAGCAGCGTAGTAGAGGGCTGGCTTGAGACCCAGTACTTC
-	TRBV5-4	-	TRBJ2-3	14	CASSLGAATDTQYF	TGTGCCAGCAGCTTGGGGGCAGCCACAGATACGCAGTATTTT
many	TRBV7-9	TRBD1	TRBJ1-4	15	CASSAQGEYNEKLFF	TGTGCCAGCAGCGCACAGGGGGAGTATAATGAAAAACTGTTTTTT
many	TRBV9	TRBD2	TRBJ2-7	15	CASSAFSGSADEQYF	TGTGCCAGCAGCGCCTTTAGCGGGTCGGCCGACGAGCAGTACTTC
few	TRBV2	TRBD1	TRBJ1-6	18	CASRKDRDTSSYNSPLHF	TGTGCCAGCAGGAAGGACAGGGATACGAGCTCCTATAATTCACCCCTCCACTTT
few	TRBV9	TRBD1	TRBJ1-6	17	CASSVEGTGAPNSPLHF	TGTGCCAGCAGCGTAGAGGGGACAGGGGCGCCTAATTCACCCCTCCACTTT
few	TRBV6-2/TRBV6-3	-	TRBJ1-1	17	CASSYSGAEYMNTEAFF	TGTGCCAGCAGTTACTCGGGAGCGGAATACATGAACACTGAAGCTTTCTTT
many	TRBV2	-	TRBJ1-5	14	CASSEYRDNQPQHF	TGTGCCAGCAGTGAATACAGGGATAATCAGCCCCAGCATTTT
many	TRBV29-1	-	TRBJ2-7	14	CSVELVGSSYEQYF	TGCAGCGTTGAACTCGTAGGGAGCTCCTACGAGCAGTACTTC